This entry lists 15 T cell receptor beta chains sequenced from one sample in a study of shared clonotypes between healthy human individuals. Terminally differentiated effector memory CD45RA+ cells were excluded by CCR7 positive selection of CD45RO-negative cells. Profiling relied on immunoSEQ multiplex PCR, and the TCRdb table lists in-frame clones only, not all of them. Of about 2 million clones detected, over 85% appear once; the ten largest clones hold 1.1%. The specimen was naive CD8+ T cells sorted from blood. These receptors were collected from a young man in good health.

Of note for this clone: This CDR3 is also generated by other DNA sequences in the sample. The rearrangement links TRBV7-9 to TRBJ2-1; 10 positions agree with TRBD2. This CDR3 spans 15 amino acids. Germline V gene data show CDR1 as SEHNR and CDR2 as FQNEAQ (reference sequence). V gave up 6 bases and J gave up 0 bases; unmatched junction bases: 2. CDR3 protein: CASSPSGSSYNEQFF. The DNA of the CDR3 is TGTGCCAGCAGTCCTAGCGGGAGCTCCTACAATGAGCAGTTCTTC.

This chain joins TRBV2 and TRBJ2-7; D is perhaps TRBD1 (8 bases). V was pared by 9 bases and J by 0 bases, with 12 bases between. Germline CDR1 reads SNHLY; CDR2 reads FYNNEI. CDR3 size: 13 residues. The CDR3 here is CARGGTGSYEQYF. The CDR3 bases are TGTGCCAGGGGAGGGACAGGCTCCTACGAGCAGTACTTC.

V usage is TRBV19 and J usage is TRBJ1-5, with no clear D. CDR3 length: 13 amino acids. Trimming pared 3 bases from V and 9 bases from J, leaving 12 bases between. Germline CDR1 LNHDA, CDR2 SQIVND (reference sequence). The CDR3 reads CASSMAVNRPQHF. CDR3 nucleotides: TGTGCCAGTAGTATGGCCGTCAACCGGCCCCAGCATTTT.

This clone was found once. This rearrangement joins TRBV9 to TRBJ2-2; 14 positions agree with TRBD2. The CDR3 spans 18 residues. Trimming removed 0 bases from V and 4 bases from J; junction bases left unmatched: 5. Per the germline V gene, CDR1 is SGDLS and CDR2 is YYNGEE. The CDR3 DNA reads TGTGCCAGCAGCGTAGTAGGGACTAGCGGGAGCGGCACCGGGGAGCTGTTTTTT. It is translated as CASSVVGTSGSGTGELFF. Full variable domain (outside the CDR3, taken from reference TRBV9 and TRBJ2-2): DSGVTQTPKHLITATGQRVTLRCSPRSGDLSVYWYQQSLDQGLQFLIQYYNGEERAKGNILERFSAQQFPDLHSELNLSSLELGDSALYFCASSVVGTSGSGTGELFFGEGSRLTVL.

This clone was found once. The same CDR3 arises from other DNA sequences in this sample as well. This rearrangement joins TRBV5-1 to TRBJ2-3, with D possibly called TRBD1 or TRBD2 (5 bases each). The CDR3 has 15 amino acids. The V end lost 2 bases, the J end lost 1 base, and 11 bases lay between the germline ends. Germline lookup yields CDR1 SGHRS and CDR2 YFSETQ. CDR3 sequence reads: CASSFRGARTDTQYF. For the CDR3, the DNA is TGCGCCAGCAGCTTTAGAGGGGCTCGCACAGATACGCAGTATTTT. Drawing the rest from reference TRBV5-1 and TRBJ2-3, the complete variable domain is KAGVTQTPRYLIKTRGQQVTLSCSPISGHRSVSWYQQTPGQGLQFLFEYFSETQRNKGNFPGRFSGRQFSNSRSEMNVSTLELGDSALYLCASSFRGARTDTQYFGPGTRLTVL.

V gene TRBV5-4 combines with J gene TRBJ2-5; 8 bases line up with TRBD2. Germline trimming cut 1 base from V and 5 bases from J; bases unmatched to any gene: 7. Germline CDR1 SGHNT, CDR2 YYREEE (reference sequence). CDR3 size: 15 residues. CDR3 bases: TGTGCCAGCAGCTTGAGTACGAGCGGGGGTGAGACCCAGTACTTC. Protein sequence: CASSLSTSGGETQYF.

The chain joins TRBV4-2 to TRBJ2-3; 8 nucleotides agree with TRBD2. V shed 0 bases, J shed 2 bases, and the junction held 4 bases outside the gene matches. Germline V gives CDR1 LGHNA, CDR2 YNFKEQ. This CDR3 contains 16 residues. The CDR3 DNA is TGTGCCAGCAGCCAAGAAGCGGGAGACTACACAGATACGCAGTATTTT. Encoded protein: CASSQEAGDYTDTQYF.

The rearrangement uses TRBV19 and TRBJ1-5, with TRBD1 identical over 7 bases. V lost 5 bases to trimming and J lost 7 bases; unmatched junction nucleotides: 5. This CDR3 is 13 amino acids long. CDR1 is LNHDA and CDR2 is SQIVND in the germline V gene (reference sequence). The CDR3 region is CASSSTGVQPQHF. CDR3 DNA: TGTGCCAGTAGTTCCACAGGGGTACAGCCCCAGCATTTT.

On this clone itself: Different DNA sequences within this sample yield the same CDR3. The rearrangement links TRBV7-9 to TRBJ2-7; no clear D gene. Per the germline V gene, CDR1 is SEHNR and CDR2 is FQNEAQ (reference sequence). The CDR3 is 11 amino acids. The V gene lost 6 bases and the J gene lost 3 bases, with 6 bases spanning the gap. Here the CDR3 reads CASSPGYEQYF. CDR3 nucleotide sequence: TGTGCCAGCAGTCCAGGCTACGAGCAGTACTTC.

The chain uses TRBV7-9 and TRBJ1-1; D is uncertain. This CDR3 contains 14 residues. CDR1 and CDR2 from the germline V gene are SEHNR and FQNEAQ (reference sequence). The V and J ends lost 5 bases and 1 base respectively, with 11 bases between them. The CDR3 sequence: CASSTLGGNTEAFF. CDR3 DNA sequence: TGTGCCAGCAGCACGCTTGGAGGGAACACTGAAGCTTTCTTT.

V and J are TRBV28 and TRBJ2-5; no definite D call. Germline V gives CDR1 MDHEN, CDR2 SYDVKM. The CDR3 spans 13 residues. V shed 6 bases and J shed 5 bases, with 13 bases lying between them. The CDR3 reads CASSPDHGETQYF. The CDR3 coding sequence is TGTGCCAGCAGCCCGGATCATGGGGAGACCCAGTACTTC.

This chain connects TRBV19 to TRBJ1-6; no clear D gene. The CDR3 runs 15 residues. The V and J ends lost 3 bases and 7 bases respectively, with 13 bases between them. In germline, CDR1 is LNHDA, CDR2 SQIVND (reference sequence). CDR3 amino acids: CASSIGEGWNSPLHF. CDR3 in DNA: TGTGCCAGTAGTATCGGGGAGGGTTGGAATTCACCCCTCCACTTT.

The chain joins TRBV5-1 to TRBJ2-7; perhaps TRBD2 as D (6 bases). Trimming stripped 3 bases from V and 6 bases from J, with 13 bases between. This CDR3 contains 13 residues. Germline V CDR1 and CDR2: SGHRS, YFSETQ. The DNA of the CDR3 is TGCGCCAGCAGCTATGGGACTTCATCCGAGCAGTACTTC. Translation gives CASSYGTSSEQYF.

The gene calls are TRBV6-1 and TRBJ2-2; D is uncertain. The CDR3 spans 13 residues. CDR1 is MNHNS, CDR2 SASEGT, per germline. The ends were cut back, 11 bases at V and 2 bases at J, with 12 bases in the middle. CDR3 residues: CACHKENTGELFF. CDR3 bases: TGTGCCTGCCACAAGGAAAACACCGGGGAGCTGTTTTTT.

The V gene is TRBV29-1, the J gene TRBJ2-5; D unresolved. Trimming cost V 3 bases and J 1 base, with 12 bases left between them. The CDR3 loop spans 14 amino acids. Germline loops: CDR1 SQVTM, CDR2 ANQGSEA. Written as DNA, the CDR3 is TGCAGCGTTGACCCCGTAGAAACCCAAGAGACCCAGTACTTC. It yields the protein CSVDPVETQETQYF.